The following is a T cell receptor (beta chain) sequence with its context. What it binds is unknown. This specimen comes from a study of PD-1 blockade in mismatch repair-deficient tumors. Study at large: Patients had roughly twelve mismatch repair-deficient cancer types, all previously treated and progressing. Study observations and caveats: Rapid post-treatment expansion, then contraction, generally preceding radiologic response, marked tumor-resident clones.

The length of the CDR3 is 14 residues. Germline CDR1 is SGHNT and CDR2 is YENEEA. Trimming at V came to 5 bases and at J to 3 bases, leaving 3 bases not matched to a gene. Assay used: immunoSEQ multiplex PCR; TCRdb lists only in-frame clones, some missing. In the table there are tens of thousands of clones, around four fifths of which are singletons. Mismatch repair deficiency was confirmed in all patients, by PCR or immunohistochemistry. This chain uses TRBV11-3 with TRBJ2-7; TRBD2 agrees at 11 bases. The sample was peripheral blood, taken 4 weeks after starting pembrolizumab. The TCR was taken from an adult with mismatch repair-deficient cancer. In nucleotides, the CDR3 is TGTGCCAGCAGCCCCGGGACTAGCGGCTACGAGCAGTACTTC. Translation: CASSPGTSGYEQYF.